This TCR beta chain was recorded in a study of blood T cell repertoires in COVID-19. About the research overall: COVID-19 samples collected from the United States, Italy and Spain covered acute and convalescent phases. In each case, the material was cDNA or gDNA derived from T cells, B-cell-depleted T cells, or PBMCs.

In the original workflow: Estimation of nucleated cell counts was performed using reference gene primer amplification. TCRdb's table, derived via immunoSEQ multiplex PCR, lists solely in-frame clones and lacks some. V and J calls and clone size are those listed in that table; D and trimming were worked out from the DNA. Here the sample spans 95,000 to 100,000 clones, over 75% being singletons. Per germline, CDR1 LNHDA and CDR2 SQIVND (reference sequence). The CDR3 consists of 16 residues. V was pared by 4 bases and J by 6 bases, with 18 bases between. This clonotype was sampled from a woman in her twenties or thirties with acute or convalescent COVID-19. This rearrangement joins TRBV19 to TRBJ1-4, with a tentative D call TRBD1 (5 bases). What was sequenced was peripheral blood. In DNA, the CDR3 is TGTGCCAGTAGTAAATTGGGGGGGTCATTACATGAAAAACTGTTTTTT. It codes for CASSKLGGSLHEKLFF.